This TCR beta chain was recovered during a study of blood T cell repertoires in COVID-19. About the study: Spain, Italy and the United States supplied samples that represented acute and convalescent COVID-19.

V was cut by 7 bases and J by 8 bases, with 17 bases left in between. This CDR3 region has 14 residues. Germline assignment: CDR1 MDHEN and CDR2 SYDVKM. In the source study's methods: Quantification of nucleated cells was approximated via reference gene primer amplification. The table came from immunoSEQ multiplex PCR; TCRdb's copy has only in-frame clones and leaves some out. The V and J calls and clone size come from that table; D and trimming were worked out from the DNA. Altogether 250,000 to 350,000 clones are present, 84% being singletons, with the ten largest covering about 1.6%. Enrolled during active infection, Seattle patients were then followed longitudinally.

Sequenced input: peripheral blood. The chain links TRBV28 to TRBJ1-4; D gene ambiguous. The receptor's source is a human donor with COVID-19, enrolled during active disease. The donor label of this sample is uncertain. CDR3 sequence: CASTWGGVVEKLFF. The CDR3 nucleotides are TGTGCCAGCACCTGGGGAGGAGTTGTGGAAAAACTGTTTTTT.